This TCR beta chain was retrieved from a study of blood T cell repertoires in COVID-19. In the study overall: Samples taken during acute and convalescent COVID-19 were collected in the United States, Italy and Spain.

Study processing details: Reference gene primer amplification gave estimated nucleated cell counts. Profiling relied on immunoSEQ multiplex PCR, and the TCRdb table lists in-frame clones only, not all of them. That table gives V, J and clone size, and the DNA gave D and trimming. The top ten hold approximately 13% of the sample, which has fewer than 200,000 clones, around nine tenths seen once. V was cut by 2 bases and J by 1 base, with 12 bases left in between. The V gene's germline CDR1 is SGHAT and CDR2 FQNNGV. The CDR3 contains 16 residues. While infection was still active, Seattle patients were enrolled and then followed longitudinally.

The chain couples TRBV11-2 to TRBJ1-3; TRBD1 is a possible D gene (6 bases). The clonotype originates from a woman aged 70 to 79 with COVID-19, enrolled during active disease. The specimen was peripheral blood. For the CDR3, the DNA is TGTGCCAGCAGCTTACAGAACAGGGAATCTGGAAACACCATATATTTT. Residues: CASSLQNRESGNTIYF.